Presented here are 22 T cell receptor beta chains from one specimen sequenced in a study of blood T cell repertoires in COVID-19. Only in-frame clones appear in the TCRdb table, and some are missing; sequencing was by immunoSEQ multiplex PCR. The repertoire holds around 150,000 clones, with about 80% as singletons. Material: peripheral blood. The receptors here all came from a woman aged 60-75 years with acute or convalescent COVID-19.

The CDR3 reads CASSPSGTGLYGYTF. In nucleotides, the CDR3 is TGTGCCAGCAGCCCCAGTGGGACAGGGCTTTATGGCTACACCTTC. The chain links TRBV7-3 to TRBJ1-2; TRBD1 matches 9 bases. Germline V gene lookup returns CDR1 SGHTA and CDR2 FQGTGA. V lost 5 bases and J lost 5; bases outside the gene matches: 9. The CDR3 is made up of 15 amino acids.

The chain uses TRBV4-1 and TRBJ2-1; 15 bases map to TRBD2. The CDR3 covers 16 residues. The trim removed 4 bases at V and 5 bases at J, leaving 3 bases unmatched. Germline V gene sequence: CDR1 MGHRA, CDR2 YSYEKL. CDR3 sequence (DNA): TGCGCCAGCAGCCTCAGGACTAGCGGGAGGGACAATGAGCAGTTCTTC. Amino acids: CASSLRTSGRDNEQFF.

The V gene is TRBV5-1, the J gene TRBJ1-5; 7 bases are shared with TRBD1. Germline assignment: CDR1 SGHRS and CDR2 YFSETQ. This CDR3 comprises 16 residues. V dropped 0 bases and J dropped 1; count of bases not matched to a gene: 4. The CDR3 DNA reads as TGCGCCAGCAGCTTGGACCCGGGACAGAGCAATCAGCCCCAGCATTTT. This encodes CASSLDPGQSNQPQHF.

The chain uses TRBV5-4 and TRBJ1-4; no clear D gene. The length of the CDR3 is 14 residues. V lost 0 bases, J lost 4 bases, and 7 bases lay in between. The germline V gene encodes CDR1 SGHNT and CDR2 YYREEE (reference sequence). CDR3 DNA: TGTGCCAGCAGCTTGGGCCATAGTAATGAAAAACTGTTTTTT. Its protein product is CASSLGHSNEKLFF.

This rearrangement joins TRBV28 to TRBJ2-2; D is possibly TRBD2 (6 bases). Trimming left V 6 bases short and J 6 bases short, with 23 bases between. From germline, CDR1 is MDHEN and CDR2 SYDVKM. This CDR3 has 17 amino acids. The CDR3 protein is CASRGTGGWEFSGELFF. CDR3 bases: TGTGCCAGCAGAGGGACTGGGGGGTGGGAGTTCTCCGGGGAGCTGTTTTTT.

This clone was observed a single time. The chain couples TRBV27 to TRBJ2-7, with D tentatively TRBD1 (5 bases). CDR1 and CDR2 (germline): MNHEY, SMNVEV (reference sequence). The CDR3 extends over 15 amino acids. V lost 1 base and J lost 4, with 14 bases in between. CDR3: CASSLYPGRPYEQYF. The CDR3 bases are TGTGCCAGCAGTTTATACCCAGGGCGTCCTTACGAGCAGTACTTC.

J is TRBJ2-2 and V is TRBV11-3, with TRBD1 identical over 8 bases. CDR1 SGHNT and CDR2 YENEEA come from the germline V gene. The CDR3 is 16 residues long. The J segment lost 4 bases and the V segment lost 5 bases, leaving 9 bases of the junction unmatched. Here the CDR3 reads CASSGRDRWGTGELFF. CDR3 nucleotides: TGTGCCAGCAGCGGGCGGGACAGGTGGGGCACCGGGGAGCTGTTTTTT.

V is TRBV19 and J is TRBJ2-7; 12 nucleotides line up with TRBD2. CDR3 length equals 17 residues. The J segment lost 2 bases and the V segment lost 6 bases, leaving 11 bases of the junction unmatched. From germline, CDR1 is LNHDA and CDR2 SQIVND (reference sequence). Here the CDR3 reads CASSPSPGLAGTYEQYF. The CDR3 nucleotides read TGTGCCAGTAGCCCTTCGCCGGGACTAGCGGGTACCTACGAGCAGTACTTC.

This sequence joins TRBV7-3 and TRBJ2-5, with D possibly being TRBD1 (5 bases). The CDR3 length is 13 residues. Trimming shortened V by 5 bases and J by 2 bases, and 9 bases separated the two germline ends. The germline V gene has CDR1 SGHTA and CDR2 FQGTGA. CDR3 DNA sequence: TGTGCCAGCAGCAACCCAGGGCAAGAGACCCAGTACTTC. It is translated as CASSNPGQETQYF.

The CDR3 loop is CASTWTSRIGGTGELFF. The CDR3 DNA is TGTGCCAGCACCTGGACTAGCCGAATAGGTGGCACCGGGGAGCTGTTTTTT. V gene TRBV5-5 combines with J gene TRBJ2-2; TRBD2 aligns across 8 bases. The V gene end was trimmed by 6 bases and the J gene end by 4 bases; junction bases not matched to a gene: 14. This CDR3 contains 17 residues. Per the germline V gene, CDR1 is SGHKS and CDR2 is YYEKEE (reference sequence).

This clone showed up just once. V gene TRBV6-1 combines with J gene TRBJ1-6; 7 positions agree with TRBD1. CDR3 length: 15 amino acids. V lost 3 bases, J lost 9 bases, and 8 bases stayed unmatched. Germline V gene data show CDR1 as MNHNS and CDR2 as SASEGT. This CDR3 reads CASSDLPGGFSPLHF. CDR3 bases: TGTGCCAGCAGTGACCTGCCAGGGGGGTTTTCACCCCTCCACTTT.

This chain links TRBV3-1 (or the pseudogene TRBV3-2) with TRBJ1-6; the D gene is possibly TRBD1 (6 bases). The CDR3 is made up of 13 amino acids. The V end lost 8 bases, the J end lost 7 bases, and 12 bases lay between the germline ends. Germline CDR1 is LGHDT and CDR2 is YNNKEL (reference sequence). For the CDR3, the DNA is TGTGCCAGCTCCTGGACAGCAAATTCACCCCTCCACTTT. Amino acids: CASSWTANSPLHF.

This chain uses TRBV27 with TRBJ2-1; D ambiguous. The germline V gene has CDR1 MNHEY and CDR2 SMNVEV (reference sequence). This CDR3 is built from 15 residues. Trimming left V 5 bases short and J 0 bases short, with 11 bases between. The CDR3 sequence: CASSTRLGSYNEQFF. In DNA form, the CDR3 reads TGTGCCAGCAGTACACGACTGGGCTCCTACAATGAGCAGTTCTTC.

The chain joins TRBV24-1 to TRBJ1-2; 10 bases match TRBD1. Losses at the gene ends were 4 bases for V and 4 bases for J; bases not matched to a gene: 8. CDR1 and CDR2 (germline): KGHDR, SFDVKD. There are 16 residues in the CDR3. CDR3 sequence reads: CATSDRGQGTSYGYTF. The CDR3 bases are TGTGCCACCAGTGACCGGGGACAGGGGACGAGCTATGGCTACACCTTC.

This clone came up once. V and J are TRBV21-1 and TRBJ2-5; the DNA was not used to check the table's D call, TRBD2. TRBV21-1 is annotated as a pseudogene. The CDR3 is 18 amino acids. The CDR3: CASSLPGTRGPQPETQYF. The DNA of the CDR3 is TGTGCCAGCAGCTTACCGGGGACTAGAGGGCCTCAACCAGAGACCCAGTACTTC.

This rearrangement joins TRBV4-2 to TRBJ1-2; 9 positions agree with TRBD1. Germline CDR1 reads LGHNA; CDR2 reads YNFKEQ. The CDR3 sequence is 18 residues long. V dropped 0 bases and J dropped 3; count of bases not matched to a gene: 11. In DNA, the CDR3 is TGTGCCAGCAGCCAAGAAACCACCACAGGGGGCGCGGACTATGGCTACACCTTC. As protein: CASSQETTTGGADYGYTF.

The V gene is TRBV19, the J gene TRBJ1-2, with D tentatively TRBD1 (5 bases). In germline, CDR1 is LNHDA, CDR2 SQIVND (reference sequence). This CDR3 is 15 amino acids long. V shed 5 bases and J shed 4 bases, with 17 bases lying between them. Here the CDR3 reads CASSSTTVGGYGYTF. DNA of the CDR3: TGTGCCAGTAGTTCCACGACAGTCGGGGGCTATGGCTACACCTTC.

The chain is built from TRBV15 and TRBJ1-5, with D tentatively TRBD1 (5 bases). V was shortened by 0 bases and J by 3 bases, with 9 bases between the two germline ends. This CDR3 has 15 residues. Germline CDR1 reads LNHNV; CDR2 reads YYDKDF (reference sequence). In nucleotides, the CDR3 is TGTGCCACCAGCAGAGACAGGGTTCCCAATCAGCCCCAGCATTTT. This translates into CATSRDRVPNQPQHF.

The chain has TRBV29-1 and TRBJ2-3, with TRBD2 matching over 10 bases. CDR1 is SQVTM and CDR2 is ANQGSEA in the germline V gene. CDR3 length: 16 amino acids. The J segment lost 4 bases and the V segment lost 7 bases, leaving 14 bases of the junction unmatched. CDR3 loop: CSASREREGNSDTQYF. CDR3 sequence (DNA): TGCAGCGCCTCCCGGGAGCGGGAGGGGAATTCAGATACGCAGTATTTT.

The chain employs TRBV28 and TRBJ2-3, with D possibly TRBD2 on 6 matching bases. This CDR3 comprises 12 residues. Germline CDR1 is MDHEN and CDR2 is SYDVKM. V lost 6 bases and J 8 bases, leaving 12 bases between the germline ends. CDR3 protein: CASSTGGVTQYF. The CDR3 DNA follows: TGTGCCAGCAGCACCGGGGGAGTTACGCAGTATTTT. Supplemented by reference TRBV28 and TRBJ2-3, the full variable domain reads DVKVTQSSRYLVKRTGEKVFLECVQDMDHENMFWYRQDPGLGLRLIYFSYDVKMKEKGDIPEGYSVSREKKERFSLILESASTNQTSMYLCASSTGGVTQYFGPGTRLTVL.

In DNA form, the CDR3 reads TGTGCCTGGAGTGTAACTAGCGGCAACAATGAGCAGTTCTTC. Encoded protein: CAWSVTSGNNEQFF. The rearrangement uses TRBV30 and TRBJ2-1, with 8 bases aligning to TRBD2. The V segment lost 0 bases and the J segment 5 bases; nucleotides outside the gene matches: 3. CDR1 and CDR2 from the germline V gene are GTSNPN and SVGIG (reference sequence). This CDR3 has 14 residues.

Worth noting for this clone: Other DNA sequences in the same sample also yield this CDR3. The rearrangement uses TRBV5-1 and TRBJ2-7; 7 bases align to TRBD2. The germline CDR1 and CDR2 sequences are SGHRS and YFSETQ. The ends lost 0 bases at V and 0 bases at J; junction bases unmatched: 3. CDR3 size: 15 residues. The CDR3 reads CASSLEASGSYEQYF. CDR3 coding DNA: TGCGCCAGCAGCTTGGAAGCTAGCGGCTCCTACGAGCAGTACTTC. The full variable domain, with the rest looked up from reference TRBV5-1 and TRBJ2-7, is KAGVTQTPRYLIKTRGQQVTLSCSPISGHRSVSWYQQTPGQGLQFLFEYFSETQRNKGNFPGRFSGRQFSNSRSEMNVSTLELGDSALYLCASSLEASGSYEQYFGPGTRLTVT.